Following are 9 T cell receptor beta chains from one sample sequenced in a study of blood T cell repertoires in COVID-19. Method: immunoSEQ multiplex PCR; TCRdb's copy keeps in-frame clones and lacks some. Of roughly 300,000 clones detected, approximately 92% appear once; the ten largest clones hold about 1.1%. Sequencing was carried out using PBMCs or T cells enriched from blood (not recorded which). The receptor source for this set is a woman in her thirties who had recovered from COVID-19.

DNA of the CDR3: TGTGCCAGCAGCGTTGCTAGGGGTGCAGATACGCAGTATTTT. It specifies CASSVARGADTQYF. The J gene is TRBJ2-3, the V gene TRBV9, with a tentative D call TRBD1 (5 bases). This CDR3 comprises 14 residues. Germline V gene lookup returns CDR1 SGDLS and CDR2 YYNGEE. The V gene lost 2 bases and the J gene lost 4 bases, with 11 bases spanning the gap.

This rearrangement joins TRBV7-6 to TRBJ2-1; D possibly corresponds to TRBD2 (6 bases). Germline-derived CDR1 and CDR2 are SGHVS and FNYEAQ. The CDR3 extends over 12 amino acids. V was shortened by 5 bases and J by 8 bases, with 10 bases between the two germline ends. Written as DNA, the CDR3 is TGTGCCAGCAGCGGGACTGGTTATGAGCAGTTCTTC. This encodes CASSGTGYEQFF.

V usage is TRBV6-6 and J usage is TRBJ2-7; D not certain. Trimming left V 0 bases short and J 3 bases short, with 9 bases between. The CDR3 totals 14 residues. Germline-derived CDR1 and CDR2 are MNHNY and SVGAGI (reference sequence). The CDR3 reads CASSYSNPGYEQYF. The CDR3 bases are TGTGCCAGCAGTTACTCGAATCCAGGCTACGAGCAGTACTTC.

This chain joins TRBV27 and TRBJ1-5; the D gene is possibly TRBD1 (5 bases). In germline, CDR1 is MNHEY, CDR2 SMNVEV (reference sequence). V dropped 3 bases and J dropped 4 bases, with 10 bases sitting between them. CDR3 size: 14 residues. The CDR3 DNA reads as TGTGCCAGCAGTTTGTCGGGGGAAAATCAGCCCCAGCATTTT. Protein product: CASSLSGENQPQHF.

The chain has TRBV19 and TRBJ2-7; 9 nucleotides align to TRBD1. CDR3 size: 14 residues. Per germline, CDR1 LNHDA and CDR2 SQIVND (reference sequence). The ends lost 4 bases at V and 5 bases at J; junction bases unmatched: 6. For the CDR3, the DNA is TGTGCCAGTAGTAAACAGGGGGCGCTGGACGAGCAGTACTTC. Translated, it gives CASSKQGALDEQYF.

In this sample, this clone turned up once. V usage is TRBV28 and J usage is TRBJ2-5; 7 nucleotides agree with TRBD1. Germline CDR1 reads MDHEN; CDR2 reads SYDVKM. V shed 5 bases and J 2 bases; nucleotides not matched to a gene: 8. This CDR3 comprises 15 residues. The chain's CDR3 is CASSIRGQPQETQYF. The CDR3 DNA sequence: TGTGCCAGCAGTATCCGGGGACAGCCTCAAGAGACCCAGTACTTC.

The chain has TRBV30 and TRBJ2-7; TRBD1 matches 11 bases. The CDR3 totals 13 residues. CDR1 GTSNPN and CDR2 SVGIG come from the germline V gene (reference sequence). V lost 8 bases and J lost 4; bases outside the gene matches: 7. The CDR3 loop is CAVTGTGGYEQYF. CDR3 bases: TGTGCCGTTACCGGGACAGGGGGATACGAGCAGTACTTC.

This clone turned up a few times. In DNA form, the CDR3 reads TGTGCCAGTAGTATAGGTAACAGGGGGATGAACACTGAAGCTTTCTTT. It codes for CASSIGNRGMNTEAFF. The chain carries TRBV19 and TRBJ1-1; 8 bases are a match to TRBD1. This CDR3 region has 16 residues. V trimming: 1 base; J trimming: 0 bases; junction bases outside the gene matches: 4. The germline CDR1 and CDR2 sequences are LNHDA and SQIVND (reference sequence).

The chain joins TRBV5-1 to TRBJ2-2; weak D call: TRBD1 (6 bases). V lost 4 bases, J lost 1 base, and 8 bases lay in between. This CDR3 has 14 amino acids. Germline lookup yields CDR1 SGHRS and CDR2 YFSETQ. CDR3 in DNA: TGCGCCAGCAGCAAGGGACAGAACACCGGGGAGCTGTTTTTT. Its translation: CASSKGQNTGELFF.